What follows describes a single T cell receptor (beta chain). This sample is drawn from a study of blood T cells in healthy people across ages. Combining a sample-barcoded 5' primer with a J-beta primer mix, a second PCR ran for roughly 7 to 11 cycles. TCRdb reprocessed the 5' RACE reads with MiXCR, giving one entry per CDR3 protein. Among some 900,000 distinct CDR3 sequences listed, around 49% were seen once. This TCR was recovered from a man between 25 and 39 years old in good health. The sample taken for sequencing was blood.

The DNA of the CDR3 is TGTGCCAGCAGCTTAGTGGCAGGGAGGGCTGAAGCTTTCTTT. Its translation is CASSLVAGRAEAFF. The V call is TRBV7-8, the J call TRBJ1-1; D perhaps matches TRBD1 (5 bases). CDR1 is SGHVS, CDR2 FQNEAQ, per germline. The V and J ends lost 1 base and 6 bases respectively, with 12 bases between them. This CDR3 is built from 14 residues.